The entry below describes one T cell receptor (beta chain). The sample is drawn from a study of blood T cell repertoires in COVID-19. At the level of the study: Acute-phase and convalescent COVID-19 samples originated in the United States, Italy and Spain. The cDNA or gDNA used as material had been derived from T cells, B-cell-depleted T cells, or PBMCs.

Clones were sequenced by immunoSEQ multiplex PCR, and TCRdb holds only the in-frame ones, with some missing. The sample lists about 240,000 clones; about 79% were seen once. The CDR3 runs to 13 residues. CDR1 MNHEY and CDR2 SVGAGI come from the germline V gene. Trimming left V 6 bases short and J 8 bases short, with 16 bases between. The receptor comes from a woman of 80 years or more with acute or convalescent COVID-19. The genes are TRBV6-5 and TRBJ1-1; perhaps TRBD1 as D (5 bases). The sequenced sample was peripheral blood. CDR3 residues: CASSDNQGREAFF. The CDR3 DNA sequence: TGTGCCAGCAGCGATAACCAGGGTCGGGAAGCTTTCTTT.